The clone carrying this T cell receptor (beta chain) was seen a handful of times. The antigen remains undetermined. The CDR3 end lies 3 residues beyond the end of the read and is filled in from the germline J gene. The data are from a study of T cell clonality in common variable immunodeficiency. Study findings and constraints: What drives increased CVID clonality needs T cell subpopulation sequencing.

Here immunoSEQ multiplex PCR was the method, and the copy in TCRdb shows in-frame clones only, minus some. Recorded here are 35,000 to 50,000 clones, with no singletons, and the ten leading clones hold less than 2.5%. The CDR3 sequence is 15 residues long. Per the germline V gene, CDR1 is SGHRS and CDR2 is YFSETQ. Both groups were predominantly of Caucasian heritage. J is TRBJ2-5 and V is TRBV5-1; 9 bases are shared with TRBD2. This receptor was identified in a person aged 18 to 75 in good health. Material: peripheral blood mononuclear cells. CDR3 amino acids: CASSKSGGPTDTQYF. The CDR3 bases that were read are TGCGCCAGCAGTAAAAGCGGGGGGCCCACAGATACC.